The 23 T cell receptor beta chains listed next were all sequenced from one sample in a study of human T cells and chemical hapten exposure. Time point given: pre-sensitization, week 0. Indicated treatment: therapeutic diphenylcyclopropenone sensitization with weekly scalp DPC. TCRdb re-called the RACE reads with MiXCR, one entry per CDR3 protein. Counted here are 300,000 to 400,000 distinct CDR3 sequences, 5.1% occurring once; the ten biggest clones make up about 2.5%. The material was whole blood, obtained in connection with sensitization to the hapten diphenylcyclopropenone (DPC). The receptors here all came from a woman in her fifties or sixties with alopecia areata. Some clones in this sample may be carry-over from other donors' samples.

The rearrangement links TRBV11-2 to TRBJ1-5; D not resolved. Germline V gene lookup returns CDR1 SGHAT and CDR2 FQNNGV. V lost 1 base and J 6 bases, leaving 10 bases between the germline ends. The length of the CDR3 is 14 residues. The CDR3 coding sequence is TGTGCCAGCAGCTTAGGGCCCTCAGGTCAGCCCCAGCATTTT. As protein: CASSLGPSGQPQHF. Complete variable domain (other parts from reference TRBV11-2 and TRBJ1-5): EAGVAQSPRYKIIEKRQSVAFWCNPISGHATLYWYQQILGQGPKLLIQFQNNGVVDDSQLPKDRFSAERLKGVDSTLKIQPAKLEDSAVYLCASSLGPSGQPQHFGDGTRLSIL.

This clonotype was observed a few times. The rearrangement links TRBV7-9 to TRBJ2-1; TRBD2 matches 8 bases. The CDR3 has 19 residues. Germline CDR1 reads SEHNR; CDR2 reads FQNEAQ (reference sequence). V was clipped by 5 bases and J by 2 bases; unmatched bases: 17. The CDR3 DNA reads TGTGCCAGCAGCCATCCAAACCGCGGGGGGTCTCCTACCTACAATGAGCAGTTCTTC. As protein: CASSHPNRGGSPTYNEQFF.

In this sample, this clonotype turned up a few times. The V gene is TRBV29-1, the J gene TRBJ1-1, with D unresolved. Germline lookup yields CDR1 SQVTM and CDR2 ANQGSEA. V was clipped by 5 bases and J by 4 bases, with 8 bases between them. CDR3 length: 11 residues. Here the CDR3 reads CSVSGSTEAFF. As DNA, the CDR3 is TGCAGCGTTTCGGGGAGCACTGAAGCTTTCTTT.

The V call is TRBV28, the J call TRBJ2-5; 8 bases line up with TRBD1. The CDR3 covers 15 residues. Germline V gene data show CDR1 as MDHEN and CDR2 as SYDVKM. Unmatched junction bases numbered 7, after V lost 2 bases and J lost 5 bases. CDR3 sequence reads: CASSLPTGDSETQYF. The CDR3 DNA sequence: TGTGCCAGCAGTTTACCGACAGGGGATTCTGAGACCCAGTACTTC.

Ten or more counts support this clonotype. This chain connects TRBV5-1 to TRBJ2-1; 8 nucleotides align to TRBD2. This CDR3 contains 15 residues. Germline values: CDR1 SGHRS, CDR2 YFSETQ. The V gene end was trimmed by 0 bases and the J gene end by 7 bases; junction bases not matched to a gene: 6. CDR3 DNA sequence: TGCGCCAGCAGCTTGGGGAGCGGGGGCGGGAATGAGCAGTTCTTC. Amino acid sequence: CASSLGSGGGNEQFF.

This clonotype was picked up many times. This chain uses TRBV29-1 with TRBJ2-1; 7 positions match TRBD2. Germline assignment: CDR1 SQVTM and CDR2 ANQGSEA. J was trimmed by 4 bases and V by 1 base; bases with no gene match: 10. The length of the CDR3 is 16 residues. Here the CDR3 DNA reads TGCAGCGTTGAAGGGTCTCGGGACTACCGTTACAATGAGCAGTTCTTC. It codes for CSVEGSRDYRYNEQFF.

Many counts were recorded for this clonotype. The chain carries TRBV18 and TRBJ2-7; TRBD1 matches at 7 bases. After removal of 3 bases from V and 0 bases from J, the junction contained 2 bases not matched to a gene. Germline values: CDR1 KGHSH, CDR2 LQKENI. CDR3 length: 14 residues. CDR3 DNA sequence: TGTGCCAGCTCACCCAGACAGGGCTCCTACGAGCAGTACTTC. It codes for CASSPRQGSYEQYF.

This clonotype occurred many times. The chain combines TRBV2 with TRBJ2-3; tentatively, D is TRBD2 (5 bases). Trimming left V 1 base short and J 0 bases short, with 8 bases between. The CDR3 extends over 15 amino acids. Germline CDR1 reads SNHLY; CDR2 reads FYNNEI. The CDR3 DNA reads TGTGCCAGCAGTGAAGAGTGGACTAGCACAGATACGCAGTATTTT. It codes for CASSEEWTSTDTQYF.

The CDR3 reads CAISEGGGDTEAFF. The CDR3 DNA reads as TGTGCCATCAGTGAAGGGGGCGGCGACACTGAAGCTTTCTTT. The genes are TRBV10-3 and TRBJ1-1; TRBD1 agrees at 7 bases. Per the germline V gene, CDR1 is ENHRY and CDR2 is SYGVKD. The CDR3 has 14 residues. Trimming took 3 bases from V and 3 from J; bases not matched to a gene: 4.

The chain uses TRBV18 and TRBJ1-2; D is unresolved. Trimming took off 3 bases at V and 8 bases at J, with 13 bases between the two ends. Germline CDR1 KGHSH, CDR2 LQKENI. This CDR3 comprises 13 residues. CDR3 amino acids: CASSPGNSQGYTF. The CDR3 DNA follows: TGTGCCAGCTCACCTGGAAATAGCCAAGGCTACACCTTC.

Many counts were recorded for this clonotype. The chain combines TRBV6-2 or TRBV6-3 with TRBJ1-1; 9 bases are shared with TRBD1. The CDR3 spans 16 residues. The V gene's germline CDR1 is MNHEY and CDR2 SVGEGT. The V gene end was trimmed by 2 bases and the J gene end by 3 bases; junction bases not matched to a gene: 7. In nucleotides, the CDR3 is TGTGCCAGCAGTTACCGGACAGGGGACTCGGACACTGAAGCTTTCTTT. It codes for CASSYRTGDSDTEAFF.

This chain uses TRBV4-1 with TRBJ1-2; D unresolved. Germline V lookup: CDR1 MGHRA, CDR2 YSYEKL. This CDR3 contains 15 residues. V lost 2 bases to trimming and J lost 6 bases, with 16 bases between them. CDR3 sequence (DNA): TGCGCCAGCAGCCAACCTGCCCGTCGAAGCGATGGCTACACCTTC. As protein: CASSQPARRSDGYTF.

The DNA for the CDR3 is TGTGCCATCCAGGGACAGTCATATGGCTACACCTTC. Translated: CAIQGQSYGYTF. This rearrangement joins TRBV10-3 to TRBJ1-2, with 7 bases identical to TRBD1. The V and J ends lost 8 bases and 5 bases, in that order; junction bases with no gene match: 5. The CDR3 is made up of 12 amino acids. CDR1 ENHRY and CDR2 SYGVKD come from the germline V gene.

The chain is built from TRBV30 and TRBJ1-4; D uncertain. Looked up from germline, CDR1 is GTSNPN and CDR2 is SVGIG (reference sequence). V dropped 1 base and J dropped 0 bases, with 12 bases sitting between them. This CDR3 comprises 16 residues. CDR3 nucleotide sequence: TGTGCCTGGAGTGGTGGCAGGACTGCAACTAATGAAAAACTGTTTTTT. This translates into CAWSGGRTATNEKLFF.

Here the CDR3 DNA reads TGTGCCAGCAGCGTAGGCCGGTTCCGGACTAGCGGGAGCACCGGGGAGCTGTTTTTT. It codes for CASSVGRFRTSGSTGELFF. The V gene is TRBV9, the J gene TRBJ2-2; 13 bases align to TRBD2. The CDR3 totals 19 residues. With 0 bases clipped from V and 4 bases from J, the junction kept 9 bases outside the gene matches. Germline V gene lookup returns CDR1 SGDLS and CDR2 YYNGEE. The variable domain in full, completed from reference TRBV9 and TRBJ2-2, reads DSGVTQTPKHLITATGQRVTLRCSPRSGDLSVYWYQQSLDQGLQFLIQYYNGEERAKGNILERFSAQQFPDLHSELNLSSLELGDSALYFCASSVGRFRTSGSTGELFFGEGSRLTVL.

This clonotype was recorded many times. The chain joins TRBV7-2 to TRBJ2-1; 10 positions match TRBD2. V shed 6 bases and J 10 bases; nucleotides not matched to a gene: 9. In germline, CDR1 is SGHTA, CDR2 FQGNSA. The CDR3 has 14 residues. The CDR3 DNA reads TGTGCCAGCAGTTCCCATCCGGGACTAGCGGAGCAGTTCTTC. This sequence encodes CASSSHPGLAEQFF.

Many counts were recorded for this clonotype. The V gene is TRBV27, the J gene TRBJ1-6; 10 bases agree with TRBD1. CDR3 length: 16 residues. J was trimmed by 4 bases and V by 5 bases; bases with no gene match: 5. From germline, CDR1 is MNHEY and CDR2 SMNVEV (reference sequence). CDR3 sequence: CASSKGTGEYNSPLHF. The DNA for the CDR3 is TGTGCCAGCAGTAAGGGGACAGGGGAGTATAATTCACCCCTCCACTTT.

The chain recombines TRBV6-6 with TRBJ2-7, with no clear D. Germline loops: CDR1 MNHNY, CDR2 SVGAGI (reference sequence). The CDR3 covers 14 residues. V was cut by 3 bases and J by 6 bases, with 15 bases left in between. CDR3 protein: CASSYARTPPEQYF. The CDR3 DNA follows: TGTGCCAGCAGTTATGCCCGGACCCCCCCCGAGCAGTACTTC.

This clonotype was seen a few times. This CDR3 reads CASSPSDRFYNSPLHF. DNA of the CDR3: TGTGCCAGCTCACCCTCTGACAGATTCTATAATTCACCCCTCCACTTT. The chain links TRBV18 to TRBJ1-6; D possibly corresponds to TRBD1 (5 bases). V gave up 3 bases and J gave up 3 bases, with 12 bases separating them. This CDR3 region has 16 residues. Per the germline V gene, CDR1 is KGHSH and CDR2 is LQKENI.

In this sample, this clonotype turned up many times. This chain joins TRBV7-2 and TRBJ2-2; TRBD2 might be the D (5 bases). The ends were cut back, 5 bases at V and 6 bases at J, with 10 bases in the middle. Germline CDR1 is SGHTA and CDR2 is FQGNSA. This CDR3 contains 13 residues. CDR3 in amino acids: CASSPPGAGELFF. CDR3 coding DNA: TGTGCCAGCAGCCCCCCCGGGGCCGGGGAGCTGTTTTTT.

This clonotype came up many times. The chain joins TRBV10-1 to TRBJ2-1; maybe TRBD2 (5 bases). V lost 3 bases and J lost 4, with 7 bases in between. The germline V gene encodes CDR1 WNHNN and CDR2 SYGVQD (reference sequence). This CDR3 contains 13 residues. The CDR3 DNA sequence: TGCGCCAGCAGTGAACCGGGATACAATGAGCAGTTCTTC. This encodes CASSEPGYNEQFF.

This clonotype showed up many times. The rearrangement links TRBV7-9 to TRBJ2-4; 8 bases are shared with TRBD2. The CDR3 contains 14 residues. V trimming: 5 bases; J trimming: 8 bases; junction bases outside the gene matches: 8. Looked up from germline, CDR1 is SEHNR and CDR2 is FQNEAQ (reference sequence). As DNA, the CDR3 is TGTGCCAGCAGCCCCCCCAGCGGGAGCGACATTCAGTACTTC. Translating it yields CASSPPSGSDIQYF.

This clonotype was observed a few times. The chain employs TRBV2 and TRBJ1-2, with D perhaps TRBD1 (6 bases). Germline V lookup: CDR1 SNHLY, CDR2 FYNNEI. V lost 11 bases to trimming and J lost 3 bases, with 16 bases between them. The CDR3 spans 13 residues. The CDR3 spells CAGAGEGHYGYTF. The CDR3 DNA follows: TGTGCCGGGGCAGGGGAGGGGCACTATGGCTACACCTTC.